The 16 T cell receptor beta chains listed next were all sequenced from one sample in a study of T cell repertoires in cytomegalovirus infection. A single record per CDR3 protein comes from TCRdb applying MiXCR to the reads. The data contain over 150,000 distinct CDR3 sequences, roughly a fifth of them singletons. Specimen: PBMCs. The receptors here all came from a human donor in good health (CMV status not recorded). Some clones in this sample may be carry-over from other donors' samples.

This chain links TRBV6-2 or TRBV6-3 with TRBJ1-1; D is unresolved. Germline V CDR1 and CDR2: MNHEY, SVGEGT. The CDR3 length is 15 residues. Trimming took off 11 bases at V and 2 bases at J, with 21 bases between the two ends. This chain's CDR3 is CAGTIFGYPNTEAFF. In DNA, the CDR3 is TGTGCCGGCACTATTTTTGGCTATCCAAACACTGAAGCTTTCTTT.

This sequence joins TRBV7-8 and TRBJ1-5; 8 bases fit TRBD1. In germline, CDR1 is SGHVS, CDR2 FQNEAQ. V gave up 1 base and J gave up 6 bases; unmatched junction bases: 5. The CDR3 spans 15 residues. The CDR3 nucleotides read TGTGCCAGCAGCTTAGGGGGGACAGGCCCTCAGCCCCAGCATTTT. Translating it yields CASSLGGTGPQPQHF.

This clonotype was seen a handful of times. J is TRBJ1-1 and V is TRBV6-2 or TRBV6-3, with D maybe TRBD1 (5 bases). The CDR3 has 13 residues. CDR1 is MNHEY and CDR2 is SVGEGT in the germline V gene. V was clipped by 4 bases and J by 3 bases, with 9 bases between them. The CDR3: CASSFGHYTEAFF. The DNA for the CDR3 is TGTGCCAGCAGTTTCGGACACTACACTGAAGCTTTCTTT.

This clonotype was observed at least ten times. V gene TRBV7-8 combines with J gene TRBJ2-7; D is possibly TRBD2 (5 bases). There are 16 residues in the CDR3. Germline lookup yields CDR1 SGHVS and CDR2 FQNEAQ. The V and J ends lost 3 bases and 0 bases respectively, with 15 bases between them. CDR3 residues: CASSFEGVYSSYEQYF. The DNA for the CDR3 is TGTGCCAGCAGCTTTGAGGGAGTGTATTCCTCCTACGAGCAGTACTTC.

This clonotype has at least ten counts. V and J are TRBV20-1 and TRBJ2-5; the D gene is possibly TRBD1 (5 bases). From germline, CDR1 is DFQATT and CDR2 SNEGSKA (reference sequence). V was shortened by 4 bases and J by 1 base, with 7 bases between the two germline ends. The CDR3 consists of 12 residues. The CDR3 DNA follows: TGCAGTGCTATGGACACCCAAGAGACCCAGTACTTC. Translating gives CSAMDTQETQYF.

This sequence joins TRBV19 and TRBJ1-1; D is undetermined. There are 15 residues in the CDR3. CDR1 is LNHDA, CDR2 SQIVND, per germline (reference sequence). V was pared by 3 bases and J by 10 bases, with 21 bases between. The CDR3 protein is CASSIGGHNFAVAFF. In DNA, the CDR3 is TGTGCCAGTAGTATCGGTGGTCATAACTTCGCTGTAGCTTTCTTT.

The CDR3 loop reads CASTTAGRPSSYEQYF. The CDR3 DNA follows: TGTGCCTCAACCACGGCGGGACGCCCAAGCTCCTACGAGCAGTACTTC. The rearrangement links TRBV28 to TRBJ2-7, with D perhaps matching TRBD2 (6 bases). The V end lost 11 bases, the J end lost 0 bases, and 23 bases lay between the germline ends. The CDR3 has 16 residues. CDR1 MDHEN and CDR2 SYDVKM come from the germline V gene. The full variable domain, rest sourced from reference TRBV28 and TRBJ2-7, is DVKVTQSSRYLVKRTGEKVFLECVQDMDHENMFWYRQDPGLGLRLIYFSYDVKMKEKGDIPEGYSVSREKKERFSLILESASTNQTSMYLCASTTAGRPSSYEQYFGPGTRLTVT.

This clonotype was recorded at least ten times. V usage is TRBV11-1 and J usage is TRBJ2-1; no clear D. The CDR3 runs to 13 residues. Germline CDR1 and CDR2: SGHAT and FQDESV (reference sequence). The germline V and J ends were trimmed by 4 bases and 8 bases, with 12 bases remaining between them. The CDR3 DNA reads as TGTGCCAGCAGCTCCTCTTTGGCCCATGAGCAGTTCTTC. Translating it yields CASSSSLAHEQFF.

The chain links TRBV5-1 to TRBJ2-1, with TRBD2 matching over 14 bases. The CDR3 contains 17 residues. V gave up 4 bases and J gave up 3 bases; unmatched junction bases: 6. Germline assignment: CDR1 SGHRS and CDR2 YFSETQ. Here the CDR3 reads CASSRGTSGSFYNEQFF. CDR3 DNA: TGCGCCAGCAGCCGAGGGACTAGCGGGAGTTTCTACAATGAGCAGTTCTTC.

The rearrangement joins TRBV19 to TRBJ1-1; D not resolved. Trimming left V 7 bases short and J 5 bases short, with 11 bases between. This CDR3 spans 12 amino acids. The germline CDR1 and CDR2 sequences are LNHDA and SQIVND (reference sequence). DNA for the CDR3: TGTGCCAGTAACTCGGTGGGGACTGAAGCTTTCTTT. Encoded protein: CASNSVGTEAFF.

A few counts support this clonotype. The rearrangement joins TRBV6-4 to TRBJ2-5, with TRBD1 matching over 10 bases. Germline V gene data show CDR1 as MRHNA and CDR2 as SNTAGT. Trimming removed 6 bases from V and 5 bases from J; junction bases left unmatched: 6. The CDR3 is made up of 14 amino acids. CDR3 sequence reads: CASRAPTGGETQYF. The CDR3, as DNA: TGTGCCAGCAGGGCACCGACAGGGGGCGAGACCCAGTACTTC.

Only a few counts were recorded for this clonotype. The chain carries TRBV6-1 and TRBJ1-4; D not certain. CDR1 is MNHNS and CDR2 is SASEGT in the germline V gene. Between the trimmed V and J ends, which lost 5 bases and 5 bases, there was a span of 6 bases. This CDR3 comprises 12 residues. DNA of the CDR3: TGTGCCAGCAGTATCCAGAATGAAAAACTGTTTTTT. It codes for CASSIQNEKLFF.

The genes are TRBV7-2 and TRBJ1-6; no clear D. Per germline, CDR1 SGHTA and CDR2 FQGNSA. Between the trimmed V and J ends, which lost 1 base and 10 bases, there was a span of 8 bases. The CDR3 is made up of 13 amino acids. CDR3 protein: CASSLDSWSPLHF. CDR3 DNA: TGTGCCAGCAGCTTAGACAGTTGGTCACCCCTCCACTTT.

The chain has TRBV14 and TRBJ2-1; no firm D call. The CDR3 covers 11 residues. CDR1 is SGHDN and CDR2 is FVKESK in the germline V gene. V lost 4 bases and J 8 bases, leaving 6 bases between the germline ends. CDR3 sequence: CASSPADEQFF. DNA of the CDR3: TGTGCCAGCAGCCCAGCCGATGAGCAGTTCTTC. Combining the CDR3 with reference TRBV14 and TRBJ2-1 gives the whole variable domain EAGVTQFPSHSVIEKGQTVTLRCDPISGHDNLYWYRRVMGKEIKFLLHFVKESKQDESGMPNNRFLAERTGGTYSTLKVQPAELEDSGVYFCASSPADEQFFGPGTRLTVL.

The genes are TRBV20-1 and TRBJ2-1, with 9 positions matching TRBD2. The germline V gene encodes CDR1 DFQATT and CDR2 SNEGSKA (reference sequence). This CDR3 is 16 amino acids long. The V gene end was trimmed by 6 bases and the J gene end by 2 bases; junction bases not matched to a gene: 11. The CDR3 DNA is TGCAGTGCCTCGATTCTCGCGGGGGGGCCCTACAATGAGCAGTTCTTC. Translated: CSASILAGGPYNEQFF.

On this clonotype: This may come from a read error, since a much larger clone is one base off. The chain couples TRBV7-2 to TRBJ2-3, with TRBD2 matching 8 bases. The CDR3 runs to 16 residues. CDR1 and CDR2 (germline): SGHTA, FQGNSA. Written as DNA, the CDR3 is TGTGCCAGCAGCTCCCTACTAGCGGCGGGCACAGCTACGCAGTATTTT. Translating gives CASSSLLAAGTATQYF.